This TCR beta chain was found in a study of T cell repertoires and Cas9 in healthy adults. Background on the study: SpCas9-reactive CD4 and CD8 T cells were characterized for potency, cytotoxicity and lineage. General study results and limits: Reportedly, SpCas9-reactive effector T cell proliferation and function were mitigated by SpCas9-reactive Tregs in vitro.

This table comes from immunoSEQ multiplex PCR, and its TCRdb copy is limited to in-frame clones, with some not included. The data show around 23,000 clones, roughly 92% seen once. Germline loops: CDR1 SGHAT, CDR2 FQNNGV. The CDR3 sequence is 16 residues long. The trim removed 3 bases at V and 9 bases at J, leaving 11 bases unmatched. With respect to this clone: Its antigen is unidentified.

The receptor comes from a human donor in good health. Sequencing was done on a sample of CD4+ effector T cells (CD127+, CD25-, CD137-, CD154-) from PBMCs; culture status not recorded. V gene TRBV11-2 combines with J gene TRBJ2-1, with 10 bases lining up with TRBD2. CDR3 protein: CASSFPLRLAGGEQFF. The CDR3 DNA reads as TGTGCCAGCAGCTTTCCTTTGCGACTAGCGGGCGGTGAGCAGTTCTTC.